A selection of T cell receptor beta chains follows, all from one sample in a study of early T cells in non-severe SARS-CoV-2 infection. TCRdb fed the 5' RACE reads into MiXCR, producing one record per CDR3 protein. The sample yields about 50,000 distinct CDR3 sequences, approximately 8.5% seen once. The specimen sequenced was whole blood. Receptor source: an adult who was a healthcare worker with PCR-confirmed SARS-CoV-2 infection or an uninfected control (not recorded which). Both conserved end residues are part of each CDR3. D genes are given only for firm matches. Clone size is shown for a subset of rows, as once, few, many or a class of expanded clone.

J | size | length | V | D | CDR3 | DNA
TRBJ2-1 | many | 18 | TRBV6-6 | TRBD2 | CASSYSPPTSGLYNEQFF | TGTGCCAGCAGTTACTCCCCCCCTACTAGCGGGCTATACAATGAGCAGTTCTTC
TRBJ1-6 | few | 16 | TRBV4-2 | . | CASSRSRVENSSPLHF | TGTGCCAGCAGCCGGTCCCGAGTTGAAAATAGTTCACCCCTCCACTTT
TRBJ2-7 | . | 16 | TRBV11-1 | TRBD2 | CASSQGLAESSYEQYF | TGTGCCAGCAGCCAAGGACTAGCAGAGAGCTCCTACGAGCAGTACTTC
TRBJ1-1 | many | 16 | TRBV3-1 | TRBD1 | CASSHPVGQINTEAFF | TGTGCCAGCAGCCACCCCGTGGGACAGATCAACACTGAAGCTTTCTTT
TRBJ2-3 | . | 15 | TRBV10-3 | TRBD2 | CATGIFSGSADTQYF | TGTGCCACCGGGATTTTTAGCGGGAGTGCAGATACGCAGTATTTT
TRBJ1-5 | . | 16 | TRBV20-1 | TRBD1 | CSAYTGAGMSNQPQHF | TGCAGTGCTTACACAGGGGCGGGTATGAGCAATCAGCCCCAGCATTTT
TRBJ2-3 | few | 15 | TRBV6-2/TRBV6-3 | TRBD1 | CASSYSNQGADTQYF | TGTGCCAGCAGTTATTCAAACCAGGGGGCAGATACGCAGTATTTT
TRBJ1-5 | . | 16 | TRBV19 | . | CASSPGVLGSNQPQHF | TGTGCCAGTAGTCCTGGGGTCCTAGGCAGCAATCAGCCCCAGCATTTT
TRBJ2-5 | few | 15 | TRBV19 | . | CASSIGGIAEETQYF | TGTGCCAGTAGTATCGGGGGTATTGCAGAAGAAACCCAGTACTTC
TRBJ2-1 | few | 13 | TRBV6-2/TRBV6-3 | . | CASSLPAGNEQFF | TGTGCCAGCAGTTTGCCAGCGGGCAATGAGCAGTTCTTC
TRBJ1-2 | many | 16 | TRBV7-9 | TRBD1 | CASSLATGGVNYGYTF | TGTGCCAGCAGCTTAGCCACAGGGGGCGTCAACTATGGCTACACCTTC
TRBJ1-2 | many | 14 | TRBV6-2/TRBV6-3 | . | CASRRAAGYYGYTF | TGTGCCAGCAGGCGGGCTGCGGGGTACTATGGCTACACCTTC
TRBJ2-7 | many | 13 | TRBV7-2 | . | CASSFGAGDEQYF | TGTGCCAGCAGCTTCGGTGCCGGGGACGAGCAGTACTTC
TRBJ2-7 | many | 14 | TRBV28 | . | CASSIPLGPREQYF | TGTGCCAGCAGTATCCCCTTGGGGCCGCGGGAGCAGTACTTC
TRBJ1-5 | many | 16 | TRBV28 | . | CASSLRATEARSPQHF | TGTGCCAGCAGTTTGAGGGCGACAGAGGCCCGGTCGCCCCAGCATTTT
TRBJ2-1 | few | 11 | TRBV12-3/TRBV12-4 | . | CASSRGVYGFF | TGTGCCAGCAGTCGGGGAGTCTATGGGTTCTTC
TRBJ1-2 | few | 17 | TRBV6-5 | TRBD1 | CASRPQTGKTGSRGYTF | TGTGCCAGCAGACCCCAGACAGGGAAAACTGGAAGCCGCGGCTACACCTTC
TRBJ2-3 | many | 15 | TRBV4-2 | TRBD2 | CASSQREGDSDTQYF | TGTGCCAGCAGCCAACGGGAGGGCGACTCAGATACGCAGTATTTT
TRBJ2-5 | many | 13 | TRBV20-1 | . | CSARGPPTGTQYF | TGCAGTGCTAGGGGACCCCCTACTGGGACCCAGTACTTC
TRBJ2-2 | many | 18 | TRBV14 | . | CASSPMSTRSLMAGELFF | TGTGCCAGCAGCCCGATGTCGACTAGATCGTTAATGGCCGGGGAGCTGTTTTTT
TRBJ1-1 | . | 13 | TRBV7-2 | . | CASSWAVNTEAFF | TGTGCCAGCAGCTGGGCGGTGAACACTGAAGCTTTCTTT
TRBJ2-5 | . | 14 | TRBV10-3 | . | CAISERGATETQYF | TGTGCCATCAGTGAGAGAGGGGCGACAGAGACCCAGTACTTC
TRBJ1-4 | . | 13 | TRBV7-6 | . | CASSYRTEEKLFF | TGTGCCAGCAGCTACCGGACCGAAGAAAAACTGTTTTTT
TRBJ1-1 | . | 14 | TRBV10-3 | . | CAISTDIRDTEAFF | TGTGCCATCAGTACTGACATAAGGGACACTGAAGCTTTCTTT